The clone carrying this TCR beta chain was picked up one time. Other nucleotide sequences in the sample specify the same CDR3. These data originate in a study of shared clonotypes between healthy human individuals. V lost 6 bases and J 5 bases, leaving 9 bases between the germline ends. The CDR3 consists of 12 residues. Germline CDR1 SEHNR, CDR2 FQNEAQ (reference sequence). Naivety among CD8 cells was defined by CD45RO negativity and positive CCR7 selection, thereby excluding terminally differentiated effector memory CD45RA+ cells. Profiled with immunoSEQ multiplex PCR; TCRdb holds only in-frame clones, not every one. The sample holds millions of clones, 90% to 95% seen once.

The sequencing sample was made of naive CD8+ T cells from PBMCs. The TCR was taken from a man between 18 and 35 years old in good health. Some clones in this sample may be carry-over from other donors' samples. V usage is TRBV7-9 and J usage is TRBJ2-3; tentatively, D is TRBD2 (6 bases). DNA of the CDR3: TGTGCCAGCAGTTCCGGGGGAGATACGCAGTATTTT. Its protein product is CASSSGGDTQYF.